Listed here is a single TCR beta chain. These data are taken from a study of blood T cell repertoires in COVID-19. Overall study context: Collection of acute and convalescent COVID-19 samples took place in the United States, Italy and Spain. T cells, B-cell-depleted T cells, or PBMCs supplied cDNA or gDNA.

As originally analysed: Amplifying reference gene primers gave estimates of nucleated cell counts. TCRdb keeps only in-frame clones here, not all; method: immunoSEQ multiplex PCR. That table supplies the V and J calls and clone size; D and trimming were determined from the DNA. The data hold 40,000 to 55,000 clones, with roughly 88% observed a single time. The TCR sequence derives from an elderly woman with acute or convalescent COVID-19. Sequences were obtained from peripheral blood.

CDR3 in amino acids: CASSARDRGGTEAFF. The CDR3 DNA follows: TGTGCCAGCAGCGCCCGGGACAGGGGTGGCACTGAAGCTTTCTTT. The V gene is TRBV11-2, the J gene TRBJ1-1, with 10 bases identical to TRBD1. Germline lookup yields CDR1 SGHAT and CDR2 FQNNGV. This CDR3 is built from 15 residues. V dropped 5 bases and J dropped 4; count of bases not matched to a gene: 7.